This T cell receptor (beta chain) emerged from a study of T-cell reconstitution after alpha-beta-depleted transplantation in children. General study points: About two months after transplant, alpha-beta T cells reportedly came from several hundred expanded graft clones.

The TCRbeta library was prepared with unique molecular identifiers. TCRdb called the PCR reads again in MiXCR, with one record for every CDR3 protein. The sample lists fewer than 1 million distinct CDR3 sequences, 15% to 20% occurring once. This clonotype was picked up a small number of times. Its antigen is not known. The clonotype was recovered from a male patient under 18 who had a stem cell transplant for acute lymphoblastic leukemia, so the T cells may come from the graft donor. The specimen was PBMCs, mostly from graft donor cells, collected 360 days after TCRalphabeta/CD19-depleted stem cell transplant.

The CDR3 spells CASTEAGGPWEQYF. CDR3 nucleotides: TGTGCCAGCACTGAGGCGGGAGGGCCTTGGGAGCAGTACTTC. The rearrangement joins TRBV13 to TRBJ2-7, with 9 bases fitting TRBD2. J lost 7 bases, V lost 7 bases, and 11 bases had no gene match. Per the germline V gene, CDR1 is PRHDT and CDR2 is FYEKMQ (reference sequence). The CDR3 spans 14 residues.